This TCR beta chain was retrieved from a study of T cell responses to AZD1222 COVID-19 vaccine. The study, taken as a whole, reports: Spike-wide vaccine-associated CD4 TCRs dominated at 160-218 and 743-854. Unmutated variant regions reportedly attract nearly half of all spike-specific TCRs. Repertoire sampling occurred only after the peak T cell response. White British people made up most donors, females outnumbered males, and clonal diversity was possibly underestimated.

The assay was immunoSEQ multiplex PCR, and TCRdb's table has in-frame clones only and misses some. The sample shows 40,000 to 55,000 clones, around three quarters of them seen only once. CDR3 length: 14 residues. Trimming took 5 bases from V and 9 from J; bases not matched to a gene: 7. Per the germline V gene, CDR1 is SNHLY and CDR2 is FYNNEI. Regarding this clone: Its antigen is undetermined.

This sequence originates from an adult in good health. The V call is TRBV2, the J call TRBJ1-6; the match to TRBD1 covers 7 bases. Sequences were derived from peripheral blood, sampled on day 0 of AZD1222 vaccination. CDR3 sequence reads: CASSPTGDSSPLHF. CDR3 bases: TGTGCCAGCAGTCCTACAGGGGACAGTTCACCCCTCCACTTT.